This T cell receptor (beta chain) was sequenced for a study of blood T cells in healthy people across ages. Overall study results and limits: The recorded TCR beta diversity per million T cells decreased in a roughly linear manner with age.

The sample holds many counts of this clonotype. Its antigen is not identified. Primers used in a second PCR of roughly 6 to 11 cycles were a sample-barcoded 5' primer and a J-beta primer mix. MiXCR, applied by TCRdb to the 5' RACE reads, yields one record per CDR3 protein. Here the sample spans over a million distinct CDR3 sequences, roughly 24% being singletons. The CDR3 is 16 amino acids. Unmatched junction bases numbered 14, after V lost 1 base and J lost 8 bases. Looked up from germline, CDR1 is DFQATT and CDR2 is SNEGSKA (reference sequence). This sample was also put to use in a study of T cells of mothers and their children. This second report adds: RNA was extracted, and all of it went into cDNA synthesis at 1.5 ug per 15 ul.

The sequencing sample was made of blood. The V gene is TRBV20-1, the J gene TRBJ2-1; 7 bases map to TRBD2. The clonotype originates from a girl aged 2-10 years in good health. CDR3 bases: TGCAGTGCTAGAGTCCTAAGGACTAGGAGTATCGATGAGCAGTTCTTC. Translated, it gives CSARVLRTRSIDEQFF.